The clone carrying this T cell receptor beta chain has only a few counts. The data originate from a study of blood T cell repertoires in COVID-19. The CDR3 is 15 residues long. V lost 7 bases and J lost 7, with 22 bases in between. Germline CDR1 and CDR2: MDHEN and SYDVKM. Data came from immunoSEQ multiplex PCR; TCRdb stores just in-frame clones and leaves some out. Of roughly 100,000 clones listed, around 73% are singletons. The sequencing sample was made of peripheral blood. The chain joins TRBV28 to TRBJ1-1; possibly TRBD1 for D (6 bases). The receptor's source is a man aged 55 to 70 with active or convalescent COVID-19. CDR3 nucleotide sequence: TGTGCCAGCACCGGGACAACCCCCGTTAGTGGTGAAGCTTTCTTT. Translated: CASTGTTPVSGEAFF.